This TCR beta chain emerged from a study of shared clonotypes between healthy human individuals. Across the whole study: The donors, a couple of women and a few men, were aged 18 to 49. General study points: What naive subsets generally showed was a larger estimated richness than memory subsets showed.

Germline values: CDR1 KGHSH, CDR2 LQKENI. V was shortened by 2 bases and J by 7 bases, with 18 bases between the two germline ends. This CDR3 has 16 amino acids. Concerning this clone: Its antigen remains unknown.

Selected positively for CCR7 and CD45RO-negative, naive CD8 cells excluded terminally differentiated effector memory CD45RA+ cells. The data were produced by immunoSEQ multiplex PCR, yet TCRdb's version contains in-frame clones alone and is incomplete. The sample shows millions of clones, about 95% of them seen only once. The receptor's source is a man aged 18 to 29 in good health. This chain links TRBV18 with TRBJ1-5; possibly TRBD1 for D (5 bases). Sequenced input: naive CD8+ T cells sorted from blood. The CDR3 spells CASSPSRVGGDQPQHF. In DNA form, the CDR3 reads TGTGCCAGCTCACCATCCCGTGTTGGGGGGGACCAGCCCCAGCATTTT.